Listed below are T cell receptor beta chains from one sample, sequenced in a study of shared clonotypes between healthy human individuals. The data were produced by immunoSEQ multiplex PCR, yet TCRdb's version contains in-frame clones alone and is incomplete. This repertoire shows over a million clones, 75% to 85% found once; its top ten account for 0.5% to 0.65%. Source material: memory CD4+ T cells from PBMCs. Receptors were obtained from a man in his late teens or twenties in good health. Some clones in this sample may be carry-over from other donors' samples. Both conserved end residues are part of each CDR3.

v_gene: TRBV28
j_gene: TRBJ2-7
CDR3aa: CASSGLGTYNEQYF

v_gene: TRBV27
j_gene: TRBJ1-3
CDR3aa: CASRTGVAGNTIYF

v_gene: TRBV6-4
j_gene: TRBJ2-3
CDR3aa: CASSPQGGETDTQYF

v_gene: TRBV29-1
j_gene: TRBJ2-5
CDR3aa: CSVDSKLIQETQYF

v_gene: TRBV19
j_gene: TRBJ1-5
CDR3aa: CASSIDRVRSNQPQHF

v_gene: TRBV7-3
j_gene: TRBJ2-1
CDR3aa: CASSLNPPYNEQFF

v_gene: TRBV27
j_gene: TRBJ2-2
CDR3aa: CASSTRGSGAYTSTGELFF

v_gene: TRBV7-9
j_gene: TRBJ1-1
CDR3aa: CASSSQGGGTEAFF

v_gene: TRBV11-1
j_gene: TRBJ1-1
CDR3aa: CASSLVPGPEAFF

v_gene: TRBV28
j_gene: TRBJ2-7
CDR3aa: CASGTYEGTYEQYF

v_gene: TRBV11-3
j_gene: TRBJ1-2
CDR3aa: CASSLGGTVYGYTF

v_gene: TRBV11-2
j_gene: TRBJ2-1
CDR3aa: CASSLRLAGARNEQFF

v_gene: TRBV5-1
j_gene: TRBJ2-1
CDR3aa: CASTVQGYQGEQFF

v_gene: TRBV27
j_gene: TRBJ2-2
CDR3aa: CASRLAGGNTGELFF

v_gene: TRBV2
j_gene: TRBJ1-1
CDR3aa: CASMSGRTEAFF

v_gene: TRBV5-4
j_gene: TRBJ1-4
CDR3aa: CASSLVGTGPNEKLFF

v_gene: TRBV15
j_gene: TRBJ2-5
CDR3aa: CATSRTTSGKSQYF

v_gene: TRBV5-1
j_gene: TRBJ2-3
CDR3aa: CASSILAGALDTQYF

v_gene: TRBV7-2
j_gene: TRBJ1-4
CDR3aa: CASSSRQGDNEKLFF

v_gene: TRBV9
j_gene: TRBJ2-1
CDR3aa: CASSVGGRNYNEQFF

v_gene: TRBV29-1
j_gene: TRBJ2-1
CDR3aa: CSVRGSGLAGLSSYNEQFF

v_gene: TRBV11-3
j_gene: TRBJ2-1
CDR3aa: CASARGDNEQFF

v_gene: TRBV6-6
j_gene: TRBJ2-1
CDR3aa: CASSSPGTGGYWEQFF

v_gene: TRBV25-1
j_gene: TRBJ1-4
CDR3aa: CASSVGGTNEKLFF

v_gene: TRBV7-9
j_gene: TRBJ2-1
CDR3aa: CASSLLLAGYNEQFF

v_gene: TRBV2
j_gene: TRBJ1-1
CDR3aa: CASLLGQGNTEAFF

v_gene: TRBV28
j_gene: TRBJ2-1
CDR3aa: CASRTTRNNEQFF